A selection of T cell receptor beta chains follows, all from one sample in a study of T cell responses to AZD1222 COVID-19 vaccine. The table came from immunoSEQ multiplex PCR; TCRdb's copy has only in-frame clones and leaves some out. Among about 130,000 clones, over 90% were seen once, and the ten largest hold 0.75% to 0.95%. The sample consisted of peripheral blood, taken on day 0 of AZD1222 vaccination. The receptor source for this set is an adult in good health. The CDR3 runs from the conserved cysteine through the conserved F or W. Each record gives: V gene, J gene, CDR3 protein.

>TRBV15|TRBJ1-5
CATSRDRREGQPQHF
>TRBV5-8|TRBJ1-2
CASTIFWGLDYGYTF
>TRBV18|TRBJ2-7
CASSLSGLPYEQYF
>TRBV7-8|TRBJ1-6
CASSLQTGTDSPLHF
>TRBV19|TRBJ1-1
CASNGRVFEAFF
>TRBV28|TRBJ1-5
CASSHIQPQHF
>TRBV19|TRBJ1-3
CASRAKWNSGNTIYF
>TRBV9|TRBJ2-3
CASSVDGGLDTQYF
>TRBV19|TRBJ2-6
CASSIRLASSGANVLTF
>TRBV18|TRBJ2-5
CASSEGAGQETQYF
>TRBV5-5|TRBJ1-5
CASSPRVWNQPQHF
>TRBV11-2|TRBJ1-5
CASSLEVDGNQPQHF
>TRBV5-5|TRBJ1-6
CASSFLAVSPLHF
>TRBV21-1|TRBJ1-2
CASSKVPGPNYGYTF
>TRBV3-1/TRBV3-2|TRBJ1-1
CASSPIWGADEAFF
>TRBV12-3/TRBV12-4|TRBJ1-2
CASSLSHYGYTF
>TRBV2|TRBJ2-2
CASSGVTGELFF
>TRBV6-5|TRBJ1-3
CASSPRDSGNTIYF
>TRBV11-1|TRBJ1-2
CASSLGQENYGYTF
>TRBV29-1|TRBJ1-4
CSAKPGQSNEKLFF
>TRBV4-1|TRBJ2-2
CASSQDFIQGPTGELFF
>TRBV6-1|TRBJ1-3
CASSEALGTGNTIYF
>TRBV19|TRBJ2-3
CASSIQATTDTQYF
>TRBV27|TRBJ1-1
CASSFVNSWNTEAFF
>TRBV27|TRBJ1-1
CASSTSGIRGLEAFF
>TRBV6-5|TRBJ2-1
CASRTGSSSYNEQFF
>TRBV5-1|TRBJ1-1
CASSLAPTVNTEAFF
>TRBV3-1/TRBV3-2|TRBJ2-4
CASSPGQGHKNIQYF
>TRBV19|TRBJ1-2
CASSRQGNYGYTF
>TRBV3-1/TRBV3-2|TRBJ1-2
CASSPLAISGQRRHGYTF
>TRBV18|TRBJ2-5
CASSPQGTQETQYF
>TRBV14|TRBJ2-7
CASSPTGRAREQYF
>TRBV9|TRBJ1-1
CASSVQGKGTEAFF
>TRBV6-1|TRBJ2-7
CASSELRGIYEQYF
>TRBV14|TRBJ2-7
CASSPDRDYEQYF
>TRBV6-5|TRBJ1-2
CASSYGVVNYGYTF
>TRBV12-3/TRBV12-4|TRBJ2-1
CASSSYNEQFF
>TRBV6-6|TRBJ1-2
CASSYTHPLTGYTF
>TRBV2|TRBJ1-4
CASSEQGGANEKLFF
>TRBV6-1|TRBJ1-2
CASTRPPGYGYTF
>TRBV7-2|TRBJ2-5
CASTLGAAQETQYF
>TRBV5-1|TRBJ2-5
CASSLTPPGGIETQYF
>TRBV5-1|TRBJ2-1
CASSLGRGEQFF
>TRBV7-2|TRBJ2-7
CASSFTLKTGYEQYF
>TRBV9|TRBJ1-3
CASSDPGHPVSGNTIYF
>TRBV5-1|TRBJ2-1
CASSLRPFPSGGDYDRDEQFF
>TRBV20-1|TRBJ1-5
CSASLLRGGDGYF
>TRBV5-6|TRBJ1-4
CASSLGRWNEKLFF
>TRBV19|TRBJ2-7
CASKRGYEQYF
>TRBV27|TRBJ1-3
CASSSHPGNTIYF
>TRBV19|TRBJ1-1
CASRGEGHTEAFF
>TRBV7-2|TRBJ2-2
CASSFLLANTGELFF
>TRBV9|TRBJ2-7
CASSVGTGGQEQYF
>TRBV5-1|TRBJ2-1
CASSPRDLGYNEQFF
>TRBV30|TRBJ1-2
CACTPEEYGYTF
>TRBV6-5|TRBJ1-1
CASSLGRGLNTEAFF
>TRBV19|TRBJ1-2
CASSWTAYGYTF
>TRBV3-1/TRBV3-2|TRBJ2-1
CASSYSGEQFF
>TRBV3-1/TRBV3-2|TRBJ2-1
CASSQMTSGGEQFF